Detailed here is one T cell receptor (beta chain). The clone's antigen remains unknown. Per-base qualities were not stored, and no clone one base away is much larger. This record belongs to a study of cytomegalovirus exposure and HLA in healthy donors (dated by TCRdb to about 2017). Background on the whole study: An earlier analysis of approximately 640 of the donors reported 250 to 350 Gb of sequence data and around 120 million unique TCR beta sequences from about 200 million T cells. In a later genetic analysis, genome-wide SNP genotypes for about 55% of the roughly 700 donors were used, and that subset was treated as a discovery cohort. Every discovery cohort repertoire had been produced on one sequencing platform. An earlier analysis of about 620 of the donors applied high-throughput TCR beta sequencing to assess whether each TCR beta V gene segment acted as functional or pseudogenic. The number of typed donors differed by locus: about 629-640 for A, B, C, DRB1 and DQB1; about 520 for DQA1; some 610 for DPA1; and about 450 for DPB1. Alongside the repertoire data, information on donor age, sex, ethnicity and CMV serostatus was compiled. Rather than drawing on any new phenotypic data, the later analysis identified candidate immune exposures from TCR beta sequences and the way those sequences occurred across donors. HLA typing included class I and class II loci at four-digit resolution. The T cell repertoires of several hundred subjects were profiled by immunosequencing and related to cytomegalovirus serostatus. The study aimed to test whether cataloging public T cell receptors could reveal signatures of past pathogen exposure. To study patterns of TCR occurrence, a later analysis re-analyzed previously published TCR beta repertoires from more than 550 donors and added high-resolution HLA genotyping. A separate validation cohort of roughly 110 different subjects was used in addition to the roughly 700-subject first cohort. Of the roughly 400 genotyped donors, approximately 83% fell in the genetic ancestry cluster associated with self-reported Caucasian donors. Among some 410 genotyped donors of the cohort, an average of approximately 200,000 unique TCR beta nucleotide sequences was sequenced per donor, of which about 18% were non-productive. Roughly 300 gigabases of sequencing data and approximately 85 million unique TCR sequences were included in an early release covering roughly 600 HLA-typed donors. High-throughput TCR immunosequencing, statistical association of individual TCRs with disease status, and machine learning were combined to predict cytomegalovirus infection status. Because of strong linkage in the cohort, 5 or 6 DR-DQ haplotypes were treated as single units for association and clustering.

The library was obtained by the immunoSEQ multiplex PCR assay. For the multiplex PCR, a mixture combining 60 forward primers for TCR Vbeta segments and 13 reverse primers for TCR Jbeta segments was used. Amplification of the CDR3 region of rearranged TCR beta genes was performed with a multiplex PCR assay on genomic DNA. The amplified TCR beta libraries were sequenced on the Illumina HiSeq System as 87-base-pair reads. In the paper's pipeline: A later analysis tallied 70 million to 100 million unique TCR beta chains across the 700 or so repertoires, and 10 million to 11 million of those chains were shared by two or more donors. A nearest-neighbor algorithm error-corrected the raw reads and collapsed the reads into unique sequences, merging closely related sequences to remove PCR and sequencing errors. Alignment of CDR3 sequences to IMGT reference sequences was used to assign V, D and J gene segments. For a sequence to be retained, a match of at least six nucleotides was required to both a V gene segment and a J gene segment. A rearrangement counted as productive if the CDR3 had no stop codons and remained in frame with V and J, and every other rearrangement counted as non-productive. CDR3 was defined by IMGT convention, running from the second conserved V-encoded cysteine to the conserved J-encoded phenylalanine. Sequences without an unambiguous match to a single V gene segment were excluded from the earlier analysis of about 600 of the donors. An earlier analysis of some 500 of the donors classified V segments as functional when productive rearrangements were above 56.7% and as segregating when the standard deviation between donors was above 5%. A statistical classification framework was developed to diagnose cytomegalovirus status using the catalog of TCR beta chain sequences. In a later analysis, V and J genes were assigned by comparing TCR nucleotide sequences against IMGT/GENE-DB human TR gene sequences. Using the TCRdist pipeline, a later analysis assigned CDR3 sequences along with most-parsimonious VDJ recombination scenarios. In a later analysis, each TCR beta chain was defined by its CDR3 amino acid sequence together with its V-gene family, and reads without a unique V-gene family were excluded. As a way to deal with suspected cross-contamination and a sequencing artifact, a later analysis dropped 450 to 700 nucleotide sequences that were highly shared and had low generation probability. In a later analysis, a clonal expansion index for each public chain was calculated from normalized within-repertoire ranks of inferred template counts. Generation probabilities in a later analysis came from a VDJ recombination model fitted to out-of-frame rearrangements, and those results were checked against IGoR. In a later analysis, hypergeometric tests were used to score TCR-TCR, TCR-HLA and TCR-CMV co-occurrence, with a repertoire-size bias correction applied to TCR pairs. False discovery rates were estimated in a later analysis by permuting HLA or CMV assignments 20 times. In a later analysis, co-occurring TCRs were grouped using DBSCAN, and TCRdist sequence similarity was added for clustering within HLA-allele-positive subsets. For co-occurrence clustering, repertoires with fewer than 30,000 or more than 120,000 public chains were excluded, along with a handful of repertoires with anomalous nucleotide sharing. TCRdb carries this immuneACCESS record with in-frame sequences only. Its versions omit some clonotypes, under half of them owing to an unresolved V gene in the studies checked, with the rest unexplained. The D gene and trimming were derived from the DNA, and the V and J assignments and clone size from that table. This sample gives approximately 77,000 clones in total; 75% to 80% of them show up just once. The top ten hold around 4.8% of the sample.

V sheds 0 bases and J sheds 4 bases, leaving 11 bases between their ends. The germline V gene provides CDR1 SGDLS and CDR2 YYNGEE. From the cysteine through the phenylalanine, the CDR3 covers 15 amino acids. The DNA shown is the 45-base CDR3, in frame from base 1. General study outcomes and caveats: The classifier was reported to diagnose cytomegalovirus status with high specificity and sensitivity in both the original and validation cohorts. The 87-base-pair reads could not distinguish some IMGT-functional V segments, including TRBV6-2 and TRBV6-3, so those segments were excluded. Because HLA typing was unavailable for some donors at each locus, only the typed subset was used in association tests. A later analysis found that HLA-associated TCR beta chains were more clonally expanded and had lower generation probabilities than equally common non-associated chains. Compared with the roughly 720-donor mean, donors in an Asian-associated ancestry cluster had fewer N-insertions in productive TCRs, according to a later genetic analysis. CMV serostatus was the only immune exposure information available for the cohort. An earlier analysis of approximately 600 of the donors showed that most TCR beta V segments appeared in productive rearrangements either about 90% or about 30% of the time, which broadly matched IMGT annotations. Most TCR sequences were seen in very few donors, while some public TCRs were found in many individuals. It was suggested by the authors that the approach could potentially be generalized to other disease states and immunological phenotypes. In a later analysis, around 17,000 TCR beta sequences were associated with specific HLA alleles at a false discovery rate of 0.05. The sequencing pipeline was judged likely to have produced a cluster of highly shared sequence variants as a technical artifact. Assigning TCR associations to individual alleles was difficult when HLA alleles, especially DR and DQ, strongly co-occurred. The presence/absence analyses assumed that sequencing depth was roughly uniform across donors, and that assumption may not be true. In a later analysis, several top co-occurrence clusters were reported to appear linked to parvovirus B19, influenza, CMV and Epstein-Barr virus. A later analysis found that most CMV-associated TCR beta chains appeared HLA-restricted, with HLA associations seemingly driven largely by CMV exposure. A total of fewer than 200 TCR beta chains were listed by the study as associated with cytomegalovirus. A further reported finding was that TCR beta sequences accurately predicted the HLA-A and HLA-B alleles for most subjects in the first cohort. Linkage disequilibrium might explain the correlated functional status among segregating V segments, but an unknown experimental factor could not be excluded. Three of the identified cytomegalovirus-associated TCR beta chains were confirmed in vitro to be specific for cytomegalovirus antigens. Because counts were too low, about 18 rarely observed V segments, including chromosome 9 orphons, were excluded from the earlier analysis of a few hundred of the donors. In a later genetic analysis, a missense DCLRE1C variant was associated with V-gene and J-gene trimming of TCR beta chains, and the association was replicated in an independent cohort. In this cohort, only TCR beta chains were sequenced, and detectable features were limited by the absence of alpha or paired-chain data. In a later analysis, TCR association rates were found to vary across HLA loci, with the most associated TCRs seen for DRB1 alleles and the fewest for HLA-C alleles.

The cohort comprised several hundred healthy bone marrow donors. At the time of sampling, every cohort member was nominally healthy, though immune exposures that went unrecorded were likely present. The donor tested CMV seronegative, placing the donor among the approximately 360 seronegative members of the cohort. Every donor gave a peripheral blood sample, and the peripheral blood mononuclear cells from that sample were used for TCR beta sequencing. The Qiagen DNeasy Blood Extraction Kit was used to extract genomic DNA from the blood cell samples. The chain was built from TRBV9 and TRBJ2-1; possibly the D gene is TRBD2, per 6 matching bases. This TCR was sampled from a man aged 40-49 years in good health and CMV-seronegative. The sample was PBMCs. CDR3 protein: CASSVASDPYNEQFF. The DNA sequence reads TGTGCCAGCAGCGTAGCTAGCGACCCATACAATGAGCAGTTCTTC. The CDR3 plus the reference TRBV9 and TRBJ2-1 genes for the other parts give the full variable domain: DSGVTQTPKHLITATGQRVTLRCSPRSGDLSVYWYQQSLDQGLQFLIQYYNGEERAKGNILERFSAQQFPDLHSELNLSSLELGDSALYFCASSVASDPYNEQFFGPGTRLTVL.